This TCR beta chain emerged from a study of blood T cell repertoires in COVID-19. The germline CDR1 and CDR2 sequences are KGHSH and LQKENI. The ends lost 6 bases at V and 2 bases at J; junction bases unmatched: 7. This CDR3 region has 16 residues. TCRdb's copy holds only in-frame clones and misses some; the assay was immunoSEQ multiplex PCR. The sample consists of 150,000 to 200,000 clones, roughly 87% of them appearing once. The chain combines TRBV18 with TRBJ2-2, with 9 bases matching TRBD1. The clonotype comes from a human donor with acute COVID-19. The donor label of this sample is uncertain. The sample comprised PBMCs or T cells enriched from blood (not recorded which). CDR3 loop: CASSSGQGRNTGELFF. The CDR3 nucleotides are TGTGCCAGCTCGTCTGGACAGGGGAGAAACACCGGGGAGCTGTTTTTT.